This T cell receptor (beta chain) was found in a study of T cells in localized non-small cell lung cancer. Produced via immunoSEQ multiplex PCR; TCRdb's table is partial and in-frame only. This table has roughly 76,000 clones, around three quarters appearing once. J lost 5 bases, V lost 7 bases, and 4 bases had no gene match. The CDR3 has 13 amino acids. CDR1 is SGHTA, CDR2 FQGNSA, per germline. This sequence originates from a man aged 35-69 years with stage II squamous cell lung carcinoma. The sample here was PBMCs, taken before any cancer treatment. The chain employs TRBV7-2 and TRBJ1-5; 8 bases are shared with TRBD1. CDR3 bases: TGTGCCAGCACCCCGGACAGGGATCAGCCCCAGCATTTT. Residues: CASTPDRDQPQHF.